This passage covers 29 T cell receptor beta chains from one sample sequenced in a study of blood T cell repertoires in COVID-19. The assay was immunoSEQ multiplex PCR, and TCRdb's table has in-frame clones only and misses some. The sample shows roughly 250,000 clones, under 90% of them seen only once. What was sequenced was peripheral blood. These receptors all come from a woman aged 55-69 years with active or convalescent COVID-19.

This chain links TRBV4-1 with TRBJ2-7, with 7 positions matching TRBD1. CDR3 length: 15 residues. Germline CDR1 and CDR2: MGHRA and YSYEKL. V trimming: 5 bases; J trimming: 0 bases; junction bases outside the gene matches: 7. Written as DNA, the CDR3 is TGCGCCAGCAGCGTATACAGGGGAAGCTCCTACGAGCAGTACTTC. It yields the protein CASSVYRGSSYEQYF.

The chain joins TRBV7-2 to TRBJ2-7; TRBD2 matches at 8 bases. CDR1 is SGHTA, CDR2 FQGNSA, per germline. V gave up 5 bases and J gave up 4 bases; unmatched junction bases: 7. The CDR3 totals 14 residues. CDR3 nucleotides: TGTGCCAGCAGCGACTGGGCGGGGGGATACGAGCAGTACTTC. Translated: CASSDWAGGYEQYF.

The chain is built from TRBV5-6 and TRBJ1-2; tentative D call: TRBD1 (6 bases). The V gene lost 3 bases and the J gene lost 4 bases, with 13 bases spanning the gap. This CDR3 region has 14 residues. CDR1 and CDR2 from the germline V gene are SGHDT and YYEEEE. The CDR3 region is CASSSQGPSYGYTF. For the CDR3, the DNA is TGTGCCAGCAGCTCACAGGGACCCAGCTATGGCTACACCTTC. Looking up the rest from reference TRBV5-6 and TRBJ1-2 gives the full variable domain: DAGVTQSPTHLIKTRGQQVTLRCSPKSGHDTVSWYQQALGQGPQFIFQYYEEEERQRGNFPDRFSGHQFPNYSSELNVNALLLGDSALYLCASSSQGPSYGYTFGSGTRLTVV.

The CDR3: CASSLVGAGGRNEQFF. CDR3 DNA: TGTGCCAGCAGCCTCGTGGGAGCGGGGGGGCGGAATGAGCAGTTCTTC. The J gene is TRBJ2-1, the V gene TRBV7-3; TRBD2 matches 10 bases. V lost 5 bases, J lost 7 bases, and 11 bases stayed unmatched. Germline V gene lookup returns CDR1 SGHTA and CDR2 FQGTGA. This CDR3 spans 16 amino acids.

The V call is TRBV5-1, the J call TRBJ2-2; D is possibly TRBD1 (6 bases). This CDR3 has 15 amino acids. Looked up from germline, CDR1 is SGHRS and CDR2 is YFSETQ. Trimming took 3 bases from V and 7 from J, leaving 16 bases between them. CDR3 sequence reads: CASSSTQGSGGELFF. In DNA, the CDR3 is TGCGCCAGCAGCTCCACACAGGGTTCTGGCGGGGAGCTGTTTTTT.

The rearrangement links TRBV6-5 to TRBJ2-7, with D perhaps matching TRBD1 (6 bases). CDR1 MNHEY and CDR2 SVGAGI come from the germline V gene. V lost 2 bases and J lost 0, with 11 bases in between. There are 15 residues in the CDR3. The CDR3 loop is CASSYAGDSSYEQYF. The DNA for the CDR3 is TGTGCCAGCAGTTACGCAGGGGATTCCTCCTACGAGCAGTACTTC.

The CDR3 bases are TGTGCCAGTAGCCTCTCTTCGACAGGGTTGGGGGAGCAGTTCTTC. Its protein product is CASSLSSTGLGEQFF. This rearrangement joins TRBV19 to TRBJ2-1; TRBD1 matches at 7 bases. V trimming: 6 bases; J trimming: 10 bases; junction bases outside the gene matches: 15. Germline V CDR1 and CDR2: LNHDA, SQIVND (reference sequence). The CDR3 spans 15 residues.

This chain joins TRBV7-9 and TRBJ2-7; D possibly corresponds to TRBD2 (6 bases). Trimming pared 8 bases from V and 10 bases from J, leaving 18 bases between. There are 12 residues in the CDR3. From germline, CDR1 is SEHNR and CDR2 FQNEAQ (reference sequence). The DNA for the CDR3 is TGTGCCAGCCACACGGCGGGGTCCAACCAGTACTTC. Translating it yields CASHTAGSNQYF.

The chain couples TRBV4-2 to TRBJ1-2, with TRBD1 matching 7 bases. The germline V gene has CDR1 LGHNA and CDR2 YNFKEQ. V lost 6 bases and J lost 6; bases outside the gene matches: 10. The CDR3 contains 14 residues. In DNA, the CDR3 is TGTGCCAGCAGACATGAGGGGGCGCAGAATGGCTACACCTTC. It is translated as CASRHEGAQNGYTF.

This clone appeared once. The chain carries TRBV4-2 and TRBJ1-4; perhaps TRBD1 as D (6 bases). V was clipped by 1 base and J by 8 bases, with 17 bases between them. CDR3 length equals 16 residues. The germline CDR1 and CDR2 sequences are LGHNA and YNFKEQ. CDR3 sequence (DNA): TGTGCCAGCAGCCAAGTCGGGGGGCAGGGGATGGAAAAACTGTTTTTT. Translating it yields CASSQVGGQGMEKLFF.

The genes are TRBV11-2 and TRBJ2-3; 7 nucleotides line up with TRBD1. Germline CDR1 is SGHAT and CDR2 is FQNNGV. V lost 1 base to trimming and J lost 1 base; unmatched junction nucleotides: 14. The CDR3 has 19 residues. DNA for the CDR3: TGTGCCAGCAGCTTAGTAAGACAGGGTCGATTTGTCGGCACAGATACGCAGTATTTT. Its translation: CASSLVRQGRFVGTDTQYF.

J is TRBJ2-7 and V is TRBV4-1; D gene ambiguous. The CDR3 runs 18 residues. The germline V gene encodes CDR1 MGHRA and CDR2 YSYEKL. V gave up 0 bases and J gave up 6 bases, with 24 bases separating them. The DNA for the CDR3 is TGCGCCAGCAGCCAAGAATTTCTACAATCGGTTATGGGCACCGAGCAGTACTTC. It specifies CASSQEFLQSVMGTEQYF.

This sequence joins TRBV20-1 and TRBJ1-1, with 7 bases that match TRBD1. The CDR3 is 14 amino acids. Per the germline V gene, CDR1 is DFQATT and CDR2 is SNEGSKA (reference sequence). V shed 3 bases, J shed 0 bases, and the junction held 4 bases outside the gene matches. CDR3 sequence (DNA): TGCAGTGCTAGTGGGGACAGCTTGAACACTGAAGCTTTCTTT. Translated: CSASGDSLNTEAFF.

The chain has TRBV5-1 and TRBJ1-1; 9 nucleotides line up with TRBD1. V shed 0 bases, J shed 0 bases, and the junction held 3 bases outside the gene matches. This CDR3 region has 16 residues. Germline V gives CDR1 SGHRS, CDR2 YFSETQ. For the CDR3, the DNA is TGCGCCAGCAGCTTGGGGACAGGGGCCCTGAACACTGAAGCTTTCTTT. Its protein product is CASSLGTGALNTEAFF.

The V call is TRBV5-1, the J call TRBJ1-5; perhaps TRBD1 as D (6 bases). V was trimmed by 1 base and J by 0 bases, leaving 8 bases between them. The CDR3 contains 15 residues. Germline V gene lookup returns CDR1 SGHRS and CDR2 YFSETQ. The CDR3 sequence: CASSLTGFSNQPQHF. In DNA, the CDR3 is TGCGCCAGCAGCTTGACAGGGTTTAGCAATCAGCCCCAGCATTTT. The full variable domain, completed using reference TRBV5-1 and TRBJ1-5, is KAGVTQTPRYLIKTRGQQVTLSCSPISGHRSVSWYQQTPGQGLQFLFEYFSETQRNKGNFPGRFSGRQFSNSRSEMNVSTLELGDSALYLCASSLTGFSNQPQHFGDGTRLSIL.

The chain couples TRBV9 to TRBJ2-3; weak D call: TRBD1 (6 bases). From germline, CDR1 is SGDLS and CDR2 YYNGEE. This CDR3 contains 17 residues. Trimming cost V 4 bases and J 0 bases, with 18 bases left between them. The CDR3 region is CASSSTYRETSTDTQYF. As DNA, the CDR3 is TGTGCCAGCAGCTCTACCTACAGGGAAACTAGCACAGATACGCAGTATTTT.

This clone was detected once. CDR3 protein: CASSATPWSGTGGEKLFF. The CDR3 DNA sequence: TGTGCCAGCAGCGCCACCCCTTGGTCCGGGACAGGGGGCGAAAAACTGTTTTTT. The chain couples TRBV9 to TRBJ1-4; 12 positions match TRBD1. V lost 3 bases to trimming and J lost 8 bases; unmatched junction nucleotides: 14. CDR1 and CDR2 (germline): SGDLS, YYNGEE. The CDR3 has 18 residues.

The chain is built from TRBV9 and TRBJ2-1, with D perhaps matching TRBD1 (5 bases). Per germline, CDR1 SGDLS and CDR2 YYNGEE. Trimming took 0 bases from V and 3 from J, leaving 13 bases between them. The CDR3 extends over 16 amino acids. The CDR3 reads CASSVEAQGGYNEQFF. CDR3 in DNA: TGTGCCAGCAGCGTAGAAGCGCAGGGTGGCTACAATGAGCAGTTCTTC.

The V gene is TRBV5-6, the J gene TRBJ2-7; perhaps TRBD1 as D (6 bases). This CDR3 contains 16 residues. Germline CDR1 is SGHDT and CDR2 is YYEEEE. V was trimmed by 4 bases and J by 3 bases, leaving 20 bases between them. CDR3 sequence: CASSEGSRGHLYEQYF. The CDR3 nucleotides read TGTGCCAGCAGCGAGGGCAGCAGGGGCCATCTCTACGAGCAGTACTTC.

J is TRBJ1-4 and V is TRBV15, with D possibly TRBD1 on 5 matching bases. Germline V lookup: CDR1 LNHNV, CDR2 YYDKDF (reference sequence). Trimming cost V 4 bases and J 6 bases, with 18 bases left between them. The CDR3 extends over 16 amino acids. CDR3 loop: CATSTVPAGMDEKLFF. The DNA of the CDR3 is TGTGCCACCAGCACCGTTCCTGCAGGGATGGATGAAAAACTGTTTTTT. Together with reference TRBV15 and TRBJ1-4, the CDR3 gives the full variable domain: DAMVIQNPRYQVTQFGKPVTLSCSQTLNHNVMYWYQQKSSQAPKLLFHYYDKDFNNEADTPDNFQSRRPNTSFCFLDIRSPGLGDTAMYLCATSTVPAGMDEKLFFGSGTQLSVL.

The CDR3 protein is CASSDLGLNGGYTF. As DNA, the CDR3 is TGTGCCAGCAGTGACCTCGGACTGAACGGGGGCTACACCTTC. The chain carries TRBV6-4 and TRBJ1-2; D ambiguous. Germline loops: CDR1 MRHNA, CDR2 SNTAGT. Between the trimmed V and J ends, which lost 2 bases and 8 bases, there was a span of 15 bases. This CDR3 has 14 amino acids.

The CDR3 DNA reads TGTGCCAGCAGTTCCTATGAAAAACTGTTTTTT. It translates to CASSSYEKLFF. This chain joins TRBV12-3 or TRBV12-4 and TRBJ1-4; D is unclear. Trimming shortened V by 4 bases and J by 6 bases, and 3 bases separated the two germline ends. The CDR3 consists of 11 residues.

This clone is a singleton in its sample. The chain carries TRBV6-4 and TRBJ2-1; perhaps TRBD1 as D (5 bases). This CDR3 has 16 residues. CDR1 MRHNA and CDR2 SNTAGT come from the germline V gene. V was pared by 0 bases and J by 6 bases, with 15 bases between. The CDR3 sequence: CASSDSFTAGFNEQFF. CDR3 nucleotide sequence: TGTGCCAGCAGTGACTCTTTCACTGCAGGGTTCAATGAGCAGTTCTTC.

The chain links TRBV4-1 to TRBJ1-6; perhaps TRBD1 as D (5 bases). The CDR3 totals 15 residues. Germline assignment: CDR1 MGHRA and CDR2 YSYEKL. V was pared by 4 bases and J by 13 bases, with 20 bases between. The CDR3 loop reads CASSLLGVPRHPLHF. CDR3 coding DNA: TGCGCCAGCAGCCTCTTAGGGGTCCCCCGGCATCCCCTCCACTTT.

The chain joins TRBV5-5 to TRBJ2-3; TRBD2 agrees at 8 bases. The CDR3 sequence is 17 residues long. Trimming cost V 0 bases and J 2 bases; bases outside gene matches: 8. Germline V CDR1 and CDR2: SGHKS, YYEKEE (reference sequence). The CDR3 sequence is CASSLEPSGPSTDTQYF. CDR3 DNA: TGTGCCAGCAGCTTGGAACCTAGCGGGCCGTCCACAGATACGCAGTATTTT.

J is TRBJ2-2 and V is TRBV11-2; 9 bases fit TRBD1. The CDR3 length is 17 residues. CDR1 and CDR2 (germline): SGHAT, FQNNGV. With V trimmed by 4 bases and J by 4 bases, 10 bases remained unmatched. The CDR3 reads CASSSYPGTGSTGELFF. CDR3 nucleotide sequence: TGTGCCAGCAGCTCATATCCCGGGACAGGGAGCACCGGGGAGCTGTTTTTT.

The chain links TRBV9 to TRBJ2-2; a weak D match, TRBD1 (5 bases). Trimming pared 4 bases from V and 3 bases from J, leaving 22 bases between. The length of the CDR3 is 18 residues. Germline-derived CDR1 and CDR2 are SGDLS and YYNGEE. The CDR3 spells CASSSHHHLDSDTGELFF. Here the CDR3 DNA reads TGTGCCAGCAGCAGCCACCACCACTTAGACAGCGACACCGGGGAGCTGTTTTTT.

The chain is built from TRBV2 and TRBJ1-2; D perhaps matches TRBD1 (5 bases). Germline lookup yields CDR1 SNHLY and CDR2 FYNNEI. The CDR3 is 13 residues long. The V and J ends lost 2 bases and 4 bases respectively, with 8 bases between them. CDR3 DNA sequence: TGTGCCAGCAGTGAAACGGGGGGCTATGGCTACACCTTC. Translating it yields CASSETGGYGYTF.

J is TRBJ2-7 and V is TRBV7-2; TRBD1 aligns across 7 bases. Germline loops: CDR1 SGHTA, CDR2 FQGNSA. This CDR3 contains 14 residues. The J segment lost 7 bases and the V segment lost 2 bases, leaving 8 bases of the junction unmatched. The CDR3 spells CASSLRQGVNEQYF. The CDR3 DNA is TGTGCCAGCAGCTTAAGGCAGGGGGTGAATGAGCAGTACTTC.